The present T cell receptor (beta chain) was sequenced within a study of blood T cell repertoires in COVID-19. The wider study: The United States, Italy and Spain provided the acute and convalescent COVID-19 samples. T cells, B-cell-depleted T cells, or PBMCs provided the cDNA or gDNA that served as material.

In the original analysis: Estimated nucleated cell counts came from reference gene primer amplification. TCRdb's copy holds only in-frame clones and misses some; the assay was immunoSEQ multiplex PCR. V and J calls and clone size are copied from that table; D and trimming were computed from the DNA. The sample carries about 260,000 clones, about 80% recorded once. In regard to this clone: At the DNA level, this CDR3 is encoded by other sequences in the same sample as well.

This CDR3 is 13 amino acids long. V lost 0 bases and J lost 1, with 4 bases in between. Germline V CDR1 and CDR2: PRHDT, FYEKMQ (reference sequence). Sequencing used peripheral blood. This receptor was taken from a human donor in a cohort sampled during active COVID-19. This sequence joins TRBV13 and TRBJ2-7; D ambiguous. CDR3 DNA sequence: TGTGCCAGCAGCTTAGGCCGGTCCTACGAGCAGTACTTC. Translation gives CASSLGRSYEQYF.